Following are 16 T cell receptor beta chains from one sample sequenced in a study of radiation and T cells in renal cell carcinoma. Noted time point: blood 2 weeks post-SBRT. Treatment: 15 Gy SBRT to primary tumor, nephrectomy 4 weeks later. TCRdb's table, derived via immunoSEQ multiplex PCR, lists solely in-frame clones and lacks some. The data contain about 120,000 clones, roughly four fifths of them seen just once; the ten biggest clones take up 1.9%. The sample was blood, taken from a patient whose treatment included radiotherapy and nephrectomy. The receptor set was obtained from a woman between 55 and 75 years old with renal cell carcinoma.

The rearrangement links TRBV19 to TRBJ2-3; TRBD2 aligns across 16 bases. The CDR3 contains 15 residues. V gave up 9 bases and J gave up 4 bases; unmatched junction bases: 4. The germline V gene encodes CDR1 LNHDA and CDR2 SQIVND (reference sequence). The CDR3 here is CASGTSGRGADTQYF. The DNA for the CDR3 is TGTGCCAGCGGGACTAGCGGGAGGGGTGCAGATACGCAGTATTTT.

This chain uses TRBV19 with TRBJ1-4; D is undetermined. The V gene lost 2 bases and the J gene lost 5 bases, with 15 bases spanning the gap. The CDR3 is made up of 16 amino acids. Germline V CDR1 and CDR2: LNHDA, SQIVND (reference sequence). The CDR3 bases are TGTGCCAGTAGTATAACCGACGGAGCCTTGAATGAAAAACTGTTTTTT. Protein sequence: CASSITDGALNEKLFF.

Notes on this clone: A much larger clone sits a single nucleotide away, making a read error possible. J is TRBJ1-1 and V is TRBV18; no clear D. Trimming removed 2 bases from V and 2 bases from J, with 15 bases in between. This CDR3 has 16 amino acids. Germline CDR1 KGHSH, CDR2 LQKENI. This CDR3 is CASSPSETEPNTEAFF. CDR3 DNA: TGTGCCAGCTCACCATCTGAGACCGAACCAAACACTGAAGCTTTCTTT.

This rearrangement joins TRBV5-1 to TRBJ2-1, with TRBD1 matching over 8 bases. There are 16 residues in the CDR3. With V trimmed by 0 bases and J by 0 bases, 2 bases remained unmatched. Germline loops: CDR1 SGHRS, CDR2 YFSETQ. CDR3 loop: CASSLEGQVSYNEQFF. The CDR3 DNA is TGCGCCAGCAGCTTGGAGGGACAGGTCTCCTACAATGAGCAGTTCTTC.

The V gene is TRBV10-3, the J gene TRBJ2-5; 10 bases line up with TRBD2. The J call may not be correct, given that the DNA end is closer to TRBJ2-7. CDR3 length: 13 amino acids. Germline CDR1 and CDR2: ENHRY and SYGVKD. The CDR3 DNA sequence: TGTGCCACCTTAGCGGGAGGCAGCTACGAGCAGTACTTC. Residues: CATLAGGSYEQYF.

This clone was found once. CDR3 nucleotides: TGTGCCACCGGGGACAGGGATAACACCGGGGAGCTGTTTTTT. Translating it yields CATGDRDNTGELFF. The chain carries TRBV10-3 and TRBJ2-2; 9 bases fit TRBD1. CDR3 length equals 14 residues. The junction had 5 bases not matched to a gene; V was cut back by 10 bases and J by 2 bases. Germline V CDR1 and CDR2: ENHRY, SYGVKD.

The CDR3 here is CASYLSGAVNYGYTF. CDR3 nucleotide sequence: TGTGCCAGCTACTTGTCGGGGGCTGTTAACTATGGCTACACCTTC. The chain couples TRBV6-1 to TRBJ1-2, with a tentative D call TRBD1 (6 bases). Germline V gene sequence: CDR1 MNHNS, CDR2 SASEGT. The CDR3 contains 15 residues. The V end was cut by 8 bases, the J end by 1 base, with 17 bases between.

This clone was observed once. The genes are TRBV5-1 and TRBJ2-3; 7 bases match TRBD2. CDR1 SGHRS and CDR2 YFSETQ come from the germline V gene. The CDR3 sequence is 14 residues long. V lost 4 bases, J lost 2 bases, and 4 bases stayed unmatched. The CDR3 loop reads CASSSGMATDTQYF. The DNA of the CDR3 is TGCGCCAGCAGCAGCGGGATGGCCACAGATACGCAGTATTTT.

This chain links TRBV6-5 with TRBJ2-1; no reliable D call. The germline V gene encodes CDR1 MNHEY and CDR2 SVGAGI. Trimming stripped 5 bases from V and 0 bases from J, with 11 bases between. The CDR3 is 15 residues long. CDR3 protein: CASSTTGGSYNEQFF. The DNA of the CDR3 is TGTGCCAGCAGTACCACCGGCGGCTCCTACAATGAGCAGTTCTTC.

The CDR3 coding sequence is TGTGCCAGTAAGGGACAGGGGGTTAGCACCGGGGAGCTGTTTTTT. Encoded protein: CASKGQGVSTGELFF. The gene calls are TRBV19 and TRBJ2-2, with TRBD1 matching 11 bases. J lost 4 bases, V lost 7 bases, and 5 bases had no gene match. This CDR3 is 15 amino acids long. Germline CDR1 LNHDA, CDR2 SQIVND (reference sequence). The whole variable domain, remainder taken from reference TRBV19 and TRBJ2-2, is DGGITQSPKYLFRKEGQNVTLSCEQNLNHDAMYWYRQDPGQGLRLIYYSQIVNDFQKGDIAEGYSVSREKKESFPLTVTSAQKNPTAFYLCASKGQGVSTGELFFGEGSRLTVL.

This rearrangement joins TRBV28 to TRBJ1-5, with TRBD1 matching 7 bases. Unmatched junction bases numbered 9, after V lost 5 bases and J lost 2 bases. The CDR3 covers 16 residues. The V gene's germline CDR1 is MDHEN and CDR2 SYDVKM. The CDR3 loop is CASSTYPGQGNQPQHF. CDR3 nucleotides: TGTGCCAGCAGTACGTACCCCGGACAGGGCAATCAGCCCCAGCATTTT.

This rearrangement joins TRBV4-1 to TRBJ1-2; D is perhaps TRBD1 (5 bases). Trimming removed 1 base at V and 5 bases at J, with 14 bases between. The CDR3 loop spans 15 amino acids. CDR1 is MGHRA and CDR2 is YSYEKL in the germline V gene. The CDR3 DNA reads TGCGCCAGCAGCCAAGGGGGGTTACCCAATTATGGCTACACCTTC. This sequence encodes CASSQGGLPNYGYTF.

This clone was detected many times. The chain recombines TRBV2 with TRBJ1-3, with D perhaps TRBD1 (6 bases). Trimming pared 6 bases from V and 8 bases from J, leaving 17 bases between. This CDR3 is built from 14 residues. The germline V gene has CDR1 SNHLY and CDR2 FYNNEI. The CDR3 protein is CASSEGDGLDTIYF. The DNA of the CDR3 is TGTGCCAGCAGCGAGGGGGACGGCTTAGACACCATATATTTT.

This chain uses TRBV25-1 with TRBJ2-7; 7 bases are a match to TRBD1. Trimming cost V 8 bases and J 1 base; bases outside gene matches: 11. The CDR3 is 15 residues long. Germline loops: CDR1 MGHDK, CDR2 SYGVNS. The CDR3 protein is CASSLKVGQSYEQYF. DNA of the CDR3: TGTGCCAGCTCGTTAAAGGTGGGACAGTCCTACGAGCAGTACTTC.

The CDR3 region is CASSLGGLAGEQYF. Here the CDR3 DNA reads TGCGCCAGCAGCTTGGGTGGTTTGGCGGGGGAGCAGTACTTC. The rearrangement links TRBV5-1 to TRBJ2-7; maybe TRBD2 (6 bases). With 0 bases removed from V and 7 bases from J, the gap between germline ends came to 14 bases. The length of the CDR3 is 14 residues. Germline assignment: CDR1 SGHRS and CDR2 YFSETQ.

The rearrangement uses TRBV2 and TRBJ2-5; D is possibly TRBD1 (6 bases). V was shortened by 9 bases and J by 4 bases, with 21 bases between the two germline ends. The CDR3 has 15 residues. CDR1 and CDR2 (germline): SNHLY, FYNNEI. The CDR3 here is CASVPIGQSGETQYF. CDR3 in DNA: TGTGCCAGTGTGCCGATCGGACAGTCTGGAGAGACCCAGTACTTC.